This T cell receptor beta chain was captured by sequencing in a study of multiple sclerosis patients with progressive multifocal leukoencephalopathy. As for time point: more than 5 months of natalizumab therapy. Here immunoSEQ multiplex PCR was the method, and the copy in TCRdb shows in-frame clones only, minus some. The table lists some 31,000 clones, 85% to 90% of them singletons. V gave up 0 bases and J gave up 3 bases, with 12 bases separating them. Per germline, CDR1 SGHDN and CDR2 FVKESK. This CDR3 region has 15 residues. This TCR was recovered from a human donor with multiple sclerosis. The V call is TRBV14, the J call TRBJ2-7; D is tentatively TRBD1 or TRBD2 (5 bases each). The sequencing used PBMCs, collected from a patient treated with natalizumab. This CDR3 reads CASSQERGVIYEQYF. DNA of the CDR3: TGTGCCAGCAGCCAAGAAAGGGGAGTCATCTACGAGCAGTACTTC.